A selection of T cell receptor beta chains follows, all from one sample in a study of blood T cell repertoires in COVID-19. The protocol was immunoSEQ multiplex PCR, while the TCRdb copy is restricted to in-frame clones and leaves out a portion. The top ten clones hold under 2% of a sample with hundreds of thousands of clones, approximately 81% of them seen once. The material sequenced was PBMCs or T cells enriched from blood (not recorded which). These receptors were taken from a woman aged 25 to 39 who had been exposed to COVID-19. The CDR3 runs from the conserved cysteine through the conserved F or W.

V | CDR3
TRBV19 | CASSNHPGLQETQYF
TRBV2 | CASRTGGKVQETQYF
TRBV28 | CASSQGPTAPTEAFF
TRBV27 | CANYGTGGAFGNQPQHF
TRBV7-2 | CASSFRRGLGTDTQYF
TRBV12-5 | CASGLVRSFAGSTDTQYF
TRBV28 | CASSLSGGPHYGYTF
TRBV3-1/TRBV3-2 | CASRPLAGVNNEQFF
TRBV6-5 | CATSDIPYEAFF
TRBV5-6 | CASSNWDTQYF
TRBV7-3 | CASSPGQGRNEQFF
TRBV27 | CASRHLSTEAFF
TRBV9 | CASSVVDRGRYNEQFF
TRBV6-6 | CAVSRGWSGELFF
TRBV30 | CAWSFDGGFTDTQYF
TRBV7-6 | CASSLVAGGPYEQYF
TRBV5-6 | CASSLPGQVNEKLFF
TRBV7-9 | CASIWTGSTDTQYF
TRBV9 | CASSGSGQATNEKLFF
TRBV5-4 | CASSLVGSLRYTF
TRBV5-1 | CASSLTGHYGYTF
TRBV7-9 | CASSSGGTGGIYGYTF
TRBV5-1 | CASSSEGRGSTDTQYF
TRBV30 | CAWSVAGQGKSPLHF
TRBV18 | CASSQTASNQPQHF
TRBV21-1 | CASSKGGTEAFF
TRBV5-4 | CASSSAAGGPWETQYF
TRBV5-1 | CASSLAGSGGNTIYF
TRBV29-1 | CSVERQGFDEQFF
TRBV7-8 | CASSLRGTGGHTNEKLFF
TRBV9 | CASSSTLYGYTF
TRBV7-3 | CASSLAHSSYNEQFF
TRBV28 | CASSFQSDLYEQYF
TRBV28 | CAITGPESGEAFF
TRBV19 | CASSIGYGMDQPQHF
TRBV20-1 | CSASPRRGNEAFF
TRBV5-5 | CASSSFLAGANYNEQFF
TRBV6-2/TRBV6-3 | CASSSSVATIRQFF
TRBV5-1 | CASSLGGEENYGYTF
TRBV27 | CASSITGGSTEAFF
TRBV29-1 | CSVEIAGGPGQETQYF
TRBV28 | CASTKFGLDQETQYF
TRBV11-1 | CASSLTTSGGNTQYF
TRBV28 | CASSSVDRGRTEAFF